This T cell receptor beta chain was found in a study of T cells expressing NK-cell markers. Study-wide context: Underlying the TCR beta repertoires were sorted CD3+CD56+NKG2C+, CD3+CD56+NKG2C- and CD3+CD56-NKG2C+ T cells.

TCRdb reprocessed the 5' RACE reads and stores each CDR3 protein as one record, lacking DNA. The sample table includes about 120,000 distinct CDR3 sequences. This CDR3 is built from 12 residues. Germline V gives CDR1 MDHEN, CDR2 SYDVKM. The source is a woman between 18 and 75 years old in good health. The chain employs TRBV28 and TRBJ1-1. Sequencing was done on a sample of blood T cells: a sorted CD56 or NKG2C T cell subset, CD4+ or CD8+ T cells, or bulk PBMC T cells (not recorded which). CDR3 sequence: CASGEMNTEAFF.